This is a list of T cell receptor beta chains from one sample in a study of chemoradiotherapy in HPV16-positive cancers. The method was immunoSEQ multiplex PCR; TCRdb's version includes in-frame clones alone and lacks a portion of them. The sample has tens of thousands of clones, about 86% seen once. The sequencing used blood, collected from a patient who underwent chemoradiotherapy. The receptors derive from a human donor with HPV-associated anogenital cancer. Each CDR3 is given with its conserved first and last residue. A D gene is named only where the DNA matches it firmly.

v_call,d_call,j_call,cdr3_nt,cdr3_aa
TRBV5-1,TRBD1,TRBJ2-5,TGCGCCAGCAGCTTGGGGGACAGGGGGCGAGAAGAGACCCAGTACTTC,CASSLGDRGREETQYF
TRBV6-6,NA,TRBJ1-2,TGTGCCAGCAGCGGACGGACTGGCAACTATGGCTACACCTTC,CASSGRTGNYGYTF
TRBV6-5,TRBD2,TRBJ2-3,TGTGCCAGCAGTTTAGAGGGGACTAGGGGCACAGATACGCAGTATTTT,CASSLEGTRGTDTQYF
TRBV7-6,TRBD2,TRBJ2-1,TGTGCCAGCAGCTCCGCCAGCGGGGCCCAGTTCTTC,CASSSASGAQFF
TRBV11-1,TRBD1,TRBJ2-3,TGTGCCAGCAGCTCTCGGACAGGCCAAGGCACAGATACGCAGTATTTT,CASSSRTGQGTDTQYF
TRBV6-1,TRBD2,TRBJ2-2,TGTGCCAGCAGTGAAGCGGGTAGCGGGGTTTACACCGGGGAGCTGTTTTTT,CASSEAGSGVYTGELFF
TRBV4-3,TRBD1,TRBJ1-4,TGCGCCAGCAGCCACGAATTCAAAGTATATAACAGGGGCCGAGATGAAAAACTGTTTTTT,CASSHEFKVYNRGRDEKLFF
TRBV5-6,TRBD1,TRBJ2-2,TGTGCCAGCAGACGACAGGGGTTGACCGGGGAGCTGTTTTTT,CASRRQGLTGELFF
TRBV5-1,TRBD1,TRBJ1-2,TGCGCCAGCAGCGATACCAAAAAAGGGACAGGGGATGGCTACACCTTC,CASSDTKKGTGDGYTF
TRBV4-3,TRBD1,TRBJ2-3,TGCGCCAGCAGCCTGGGGACAGGGACAGATACGCAGTATTTT,CASSLGTGTDTQYF
TRBV10-3,NA,TRBJ2-7,TGTGCCATCAGACCCGAAGGGGGGTTAGGTAGAGGCGACGAGCAGTACTTC,CAIRPEGGLGRGDEQYF
TRBV5-1,NA,TRBJ1-5,TGCGCCAGCAGCTTGGGTCCGGGTCAGCCCCAGCATTTT,CASSLGPGQPQHF
TRBV5-1,TRBD1,TRBJ2-5,TGCGCCAGCAGCTGGACAGGGGGGGAAGAGACCCAGTACTTC,CASSWTGGEETQYF
TRBV19,NA,TRBJ1-1,TGTGCCAGTAGTCAGCAAAGGAACACTGAAGCTTTCTTT,CASSQQRNTEAFF
TRBV10-2,TRBD2,TRBJ2-7,TGCGCCAGCAGTGACGTAGCGGGGGGCTCCACCTACGAGCAGTACTTC,CASSDVAGGSTYEQYF
TRBV7-3,NA,TRBJ2-1,TGTGCCAGCAGCGTCCAAATGGGAGCAGGGGGGGCGGGCAATGAGCAGTTCTTC,CASSVQMGAGGAGNEQFF
TRBV28,NA,TRBJ2-7,TGTGCCAGCAGTTTCCCCACCCCCTCCTACGAGCAGTACTTC,CASSFPTPSYEQYF
TRBV9,TRBD2,TRBJ2-2,TGTGCCAGCAGCCCCCGCGGGGGGCCCCACACCGGGGAGCTGTTTTTT,CASSPRGGPHTGELFF
TRBV18,NA,TRBJ1-4,TGTGCCAGCTCACCAAGGAGAGATGCAACTAATGAAAAACTGTTTTTT,CASSPRRDATNEKLFF
TRBV19,TRBD1,TRBJ1-1,TGTGCCAGTAGTACGACAGGGGGAAGGGGTGAAGCTTTCTTT,CASSTTGGRGEAFF
TRBV7-6,NA,TRBJ2-1,TGTGCCAGCAGCTTAGTAGTCGACAGCAAATACAATGAGCAGTTCTTC,CASSLVVDSKYNEQFF
TRBV19,NA,TRBJ1-2,TGTGCCAGTAAATTATTATCCTCTAACTATGGCTACACCTTC,CASKLLSSNYGYTF
TRBV7-2,NA,TRBJ2-7,TGTGCCAGCAGCTTGTGGTACGACTCCTACGAGCAGTACTTC,CASSLWYDSYEQYF
TRBV6-1,NA,TRBJ1-1,TGTGCCAGCAGTGGATTCCAGGGGTTGATGAACACTGAAGCTTTCTTT,CASSGFQGLMNTEAFF
TRBV7-2,NA,TRBJ2-3,TGTGCCAGCAGCCCCCTGACTAGAAAGATCACAGATACGCAGTATTTT,CASSPLTRKITDTQYF
TRBV7-2,TRBD1,TRBJ1-2,TGTGCCAGCAGCTTAGAATATGGGACAGGGCCTAACTATGGCTACACCTTC,CASSLEYGTGPNYGYTF
TRBV4-3,TRBD1,TRBJ2-3,TGCGCCAGCAGCCAAGGGACAGGGCACACAGATACGCAGTATTTT,CASSQGTGHTDTQYF
TRBV11-3,NA,TRBJ2-7,TGTGCCAGCAGCTTATCAAGGACTTCGGGAACCGAAGCCTACGAGCAGTACTTC,CASSLSRTSGTEAYEQYF
TRBV7-8,TRBD1,TRBJ2-1,TGTGCCAGCAGCTTAGACAGGGGGACCTACAATGAGCAGTTCTTC,CASSLDRGTYNEQFF
TRBV5-6,TRBD1,TRBJ1-2,TGTGCCAGCAGCCGGGACAGGGTTTTCGGTGGCTACACCTTC,CASSRDRVFGGYTF
TRBV5-6,NA,TRBJ2-7,TGTGCCAGCAGCTTCTCCTACGAGCAGTACTTC,CASSFSYEQYF